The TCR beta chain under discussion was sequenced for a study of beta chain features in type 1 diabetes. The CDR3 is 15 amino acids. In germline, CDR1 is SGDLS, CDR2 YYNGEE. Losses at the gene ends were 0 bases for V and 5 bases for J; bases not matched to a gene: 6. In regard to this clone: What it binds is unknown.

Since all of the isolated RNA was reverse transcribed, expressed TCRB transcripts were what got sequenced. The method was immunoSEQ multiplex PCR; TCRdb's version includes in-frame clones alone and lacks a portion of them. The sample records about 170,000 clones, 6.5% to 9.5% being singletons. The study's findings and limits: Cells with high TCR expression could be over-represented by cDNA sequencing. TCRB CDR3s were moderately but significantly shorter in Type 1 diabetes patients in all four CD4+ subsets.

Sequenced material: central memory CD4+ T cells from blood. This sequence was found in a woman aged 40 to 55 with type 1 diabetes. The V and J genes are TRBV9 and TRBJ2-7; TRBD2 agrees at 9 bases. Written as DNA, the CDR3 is TGTGCCAGCAGCGTAGGAGGCGGGGGGGCCCACGAGCAGTACTTC. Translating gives CASSVGGGGAHEQYF.